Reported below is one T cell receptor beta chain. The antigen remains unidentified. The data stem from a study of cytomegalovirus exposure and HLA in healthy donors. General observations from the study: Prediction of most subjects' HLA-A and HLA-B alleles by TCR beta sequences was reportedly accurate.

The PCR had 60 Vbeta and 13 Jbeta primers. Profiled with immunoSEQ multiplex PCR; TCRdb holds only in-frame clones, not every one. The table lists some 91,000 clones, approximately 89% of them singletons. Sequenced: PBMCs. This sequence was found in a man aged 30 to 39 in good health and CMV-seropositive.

The chain's CDR3 is CASRGLRRGTEAFF. The CDR3, as DNA: TGTGCCAGCAGGGGTTTGAGAAGGGGCACTGAAGCTTTCTTT. The gene calls are TRBV2 and TRBJ1-1, with TRBD1 as a possible D gene (5 bases). Trimming took 6 bases from V and 4 from J, leaving 15 bases between them. This CDR3 has 14 amino acids. Per germline, CDR1 SNHLY and CDR2 FYNNEI.